This T cell receptor (beta chain) was observed in a study of T-cell reconstitution after alpha-beta-depleted transplantation in children. The sample holds a few counts of this clonotype. Its antigen is unknown. V shed 6 bases, J shed 4 bases, and the junction held 2 bases outside the gene matches. The CDR3 sequence is 13 residues long. Molecular barcoding with unique molecular identifiers was used for the TCRbeta library. TCRdb re-derived calls from the PCR reads in MiXCR, one entry per CDR3 protein. The top ten hold around 29% of the sample, which has roughly 400,000 distinct CDR3 sequences, approximately 42% seen once. Broader study findings: Several hundred expanded graft clones reportedly supplied alpha-beta T cells about two months after transplant. T-cell numbers and diversity, one year after transplant, stemmed largely from T cells that were newly produced. Certain patients had high TCRbeta diversity at day 60, and it came from recipient T cells and thymic progenitors that survived.

Sequencing used PBMCs, obtained before TCRalphabeta/CD19-depleted stem cell transplant. V usage is TRBV12-3 or TRBV12-4 and J usage is TRBJ2-5, with TRBD1 matching over 10 bases. This TCR was recovered from a girl under 10 years old with aplastic anemia, due to receive a stem cell transplant. CDR3 DNA sequence: TGTGCCAGCAGACGGACAGGGGGAGAGACCCAGTACTTC. Its translation is CASRRTGGETQYF.